This T cell receptor (beta chain) was found in a study of blood T cell repertoires in COVID-19. CDR3 length: 12 amino acids. V gave up 0 bases and J gave up 6 bases, with 6 bases separating them. Looked up from germline, CDR1 is SGDLS and CDR2 is YYNGEE. The protocol was immunoSEQ multiplex PCR, while the TCRdb copy is restricted to in-frame clones and leaves out a portion. Here the sample spans approximately 150,000 clones, roughly 87% being singletons. The receptor's source is a human donor in a cohort sampled during active COVID-19. Source material: peripheral blood. This chain links TRBV9 with TRBJ1-2; D remains ambiguous. The CDR3 region is CASSVAGNGYTF. For the CDR3, the DNA is TGTGCCAGCAGCGTAGCCGGGAATGGCTACACCTTC.